The entry that follows covers one T cell receptor beta chain sequence. Germline loops: CDR1 LNHDA, CDR2 SQIVND (reference sequence). V lost 4 bases and J lost 5, with 17 bases in between. The CDR3 contains 15 residues. This specimen comes from a study of T cell responses to AZD1222 COVID-19 vaccine. Here immunoSEQ multiplex PCR was the method, and the copy in TCRdb shows in-frame clones only, minus some. The profile shows more than 110,000 clones, 91% of them singletons. The chain recombines TRBV19 with TRBJ2-5; D is tentatively TRBD1 or TRBD2 (6 bases each). The TCR sequence derives from an adult in good health. The input for sequencing was peripheral blood, taken on day 0 of AZD1222 vaccination. The CDR3 loop is CASSNTPYGGETQYF. In nucleotides, the CDR3 is TGTGCCAGTAGTAATACGCCCTACGGGGGCGAGACCCAGTACTTC.